This T cell receptor (beta chain) originates from a study of T cell changes during pregnancy in multiple sclerosis. Assay used: immunoSEQ multiplex PCR; TCRdb lists only in-frame clones, some missing. The repertoire holds approximately 45,000 clones, with about 91% as singletons. Germline CDR1 MRHNA, CDR2 SNTAGT. CDR3 length: 15 amino acids. Trimming left V 6 bases short and J 2 bases short, with 15 bases between. The receptor was derived from a female donor with multiple sclerosis, enrolled in a pregnancy study. V and J are TRBV6-4 and TRBJ2-3; weak D call: TRBD2 (6 bases). Specimen: CD8+ T cells from peripheral blood mononuclear cells, collected in the second trimester of pregnancy. The CDR3 DNA reads TGTGCCAGCAGCCCAACTAGCATCGCCACAGATACGCAGTATTTT. This sequence encodes CASSPTSIATDTQYF.